This T cell receptor beta chain was sequenced in a study of response to subunit inactivated influenza vaccine. This clonotype was counted only a few times. V dropped 1 base and J dropped 2 bases, with 13 bases sitting between them. CDR1 and CDR2 (germline): SGHRS, YFSETQ. The CDR3 is 15 amino acids. One entry per CDR3 protein results from TCRdb running MiXCR on the RT-PCR reads. In the table there are around 570,000 distinct CDR3 sequences, about 11% of which are singletons. These sequences were also reported in another study, on T cells expressing NK-cell markers. From that second work: Template switching by 5'RACE with UMIs generated the TCR beta cDNA.

The sequencing here drew on PBMCs from blood, taken on the day of vaccination. The TCR sequence derives from a man aged 50-60 years who received an inactivated influenza vaccine. The chain uses TRBV5-1 and TRBJ2-7; the D is unclear. CDR3 amino acids: CASSLLTPETYEQYF. The CDR3 coding sequence is TGCGCCAGCAGCTTGTTGACCCCAGAAACCTACGAGCAGTACTTC.